Below are 10 T cell receptor beta chains sequenced from a single sample in a study of PD-1 blockade in classical Hodgkin lymphoma (dated by TCRdb to about 2020). Libraries were prepared through the immunoSEQ multiplex PCR assay. The immuneACCESS repertoire file appears here via TCRdb, limited to in-frame rearrangements. These files lack a portion of the clones; in checked studies, under half of the deficit traces to unresolved V genes, and the cause of the others is not known. Recorded for this sample are around 25,000 clones; over 60% of them occurred a single time. Of the sample, approximately 4% is held by the ten largest clones. The sample's time point label, in plain terms: cycle 4 day 1 (C4D1), after five to seven weeks of nivolumab. Relapse after autologous stem cell transplantation had occurred in all trial patients, and cohorts A, B and C were distinguished by prior brentuximab vedotin exposure.

The sequencing here drew on peripheral blood mononuclear cells (PBMCs), taken before the fourth cycle of nivolumab. The origin of the receptors is a human donor with classical Hodgkin lymphoma.

This chain connects TRBV28 to TRBJ1-3; D remains ambiguous. The CDR3 length is 13 residues. CDR1 and CDR2 from the germline V gene are MDHEN and SYDVKM. Trimming shortened V by 4 bases and J by 0 bases, and 4 bases separated the two germline ends. The CDR3: CASSYPSGNTIYF. DNA of the CDR3: TGTGCCAGCAGTTATCCCTCTGGAAACACCATATATTTT. Full variable domain (rest looked up from reference TRBV28 and TRBJ1-3): DVKVTQSSRYLVKRTGEKVFLECVQDMDHENMFWYRQDPGLGLRLIYFSYDVKMKEKGDIPEGYSVSREKKERFSLILESASTNQTSMYLCASSYPSGNTIYFGEGSWLTVV.

The sample holds a few counts of this clone. This chain uses TRBV5-1 with TRBJ1-3; TRBD1 agrees at 9 bases. V lost 4 bases to trimming and J lost 4 bases; unmatched junction nucleotides: 9. Germline V gene lookup returns CDR1 SGHRS and CDR2 YFSETQ. The CDR3 loop spans 16 amino acids. CDR3 DNA: TGCGCCAGCAGCCCGGGGCCGGGACAGGGAGGAAACACCATATATTTT. Translating it yields CASSPGPGQGGNTIYF.

The V call is TRBV10-1, the J call TRBJ2-3; 15 bases match TRBD2. The CDR3 totals 18 residues. Per germline, CDR1 WNHNN and CDR2 SYGVQD (reference sequence). V trimming: 6 bases; J trimming: 2 bases; junction bases outside the gene matches: 9. The CDR3 sequence is CASSPPGLAGGPTDTQYF. In DNA, the CDR3 is TGCGCCAGCAGCCCTCCGGGACTAGCGGGGGGCCCCACAGATACGCAGTATTTT.

The chain links TRBV7-9 to TRBJ2-3; D is uncertain. Germline CDR1 and CDR2: SEHNR and FQNEAQ (reference sequence). V lost 0 bases, J lost 6 bases, and 7 bases lay in between. The CDR3 contains 13 residues. The chain's CDR3 is CASSLAERDTQYF. Here the CDR3 DNA reads TGTGCCAGCAGCTTAGCGGAAAGGGATACGCAGTATTTT.

To note about this clone: The sample has other DNA sequences that encode this CDR3 too. The chain recombines TRBV29-1 with TRBJ1-5; no clear D gene. From germline, CDR1 is SQVTM and CDR2 ANQGSEA. This CDR3 is built from 16 residues. V was trimmed by 0 bases and J by 5 bases, leaving 17 bases between them. The CDR3 loop reads CSVEDKRDTRDQPQHF. The CDR3, as DNA: TGCAGCGTTGAAGATAAGAGGGATACGCGGGATCAGCCCCAGCATTTT.

V and J are TRBV29-1 and TRBJ1-1; TRBD1 is a possible D gene (6 bases). This CDR3 contains 14 residues. The germline CDR1 and CDR2 sequences are SQVTM and ANQGSEA. Trimming cost V 4 bases and J 3 bases, with 15 bases left between them. Written as DNA, the CDR3 is TGCAGCGTTGCATCCCAGGGGTGGGACACTGAAGCTTTCTTT. It codes for CSVASQGWDTEAFF.

V is TRBV7-8 and J is TRBJ2-7; no firm D call. V was cut by 1 base and J by 1 base, with 5 bases left in between. There are 13 residues in the CDR3. Germline lookup yields CDR1 SGHVS and CDR2 FQNEAQ. The CDR3 DNA sequence: TGTGCCAGCAGCTTAGTATCATCCTACGAGCAGTACTTC. Its protein product is CASSLVSSYEQYF.

This clone is labeled as medium-sized. The rearrangement links TRBV28 to TRBJ1-2, with TRBD1 matching over 8 bases. The CDR3 covers 15 residues. V was pared by 3 bases and J by 5 bases, with 8 bases of the junction left unmatched. CDR1 and CDR2 from the germline V gene are MDHEN and SYDVKM. The CDR3 protein is CASSFNQGARYGYTF. CDR3 sequence (DNA): TGTGCCAGCAGTTTCAATCAGGGGGCGCGGTATGGCTACACCTTC.

The chain links TRBV5-1 to TRBJ2-5; tentatively, D is TRBD1 (5 bases). The CDR3 has 15 amino acids. Trimming removed 0 bases from V and 4 bases from J, with 13 bases in between. CDR1 SGHRS and CDR2 YFSETQ come from the germline V gene. CDR3 sequence: CASSLGQGWGETQYF. In nucleotides, the CDR3 is TGCGCCAGCAGCTTGGGTCAGGGTTGGGGAGAGACCCAGTACTTC.

CDR3 DNA sequence: TGTGCCAGCTCACCACCGGGGATGTACGGGACTGAAGCTTTCTTT. It translates to CASSPPGMYGTEAFF. V gene TRBV18 combines with J gene TRBJ1-1; no clear D. Trimming took 0 bases from V and 5 from J, leaving 13 bases between them. In germline, CDR1 is KGHSH, CDR2 LQKENI. The CDR3 consists of 15 residues.